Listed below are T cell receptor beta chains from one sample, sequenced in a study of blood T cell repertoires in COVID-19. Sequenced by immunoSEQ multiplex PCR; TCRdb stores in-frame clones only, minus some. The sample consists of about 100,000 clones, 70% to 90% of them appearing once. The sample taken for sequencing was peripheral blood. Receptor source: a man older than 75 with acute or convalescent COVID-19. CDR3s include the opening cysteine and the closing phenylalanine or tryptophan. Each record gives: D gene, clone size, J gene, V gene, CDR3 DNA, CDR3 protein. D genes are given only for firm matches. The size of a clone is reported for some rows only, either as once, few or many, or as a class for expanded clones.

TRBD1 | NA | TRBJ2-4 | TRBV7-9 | TGTGCCAGCAGCTCCAGGACAGGGCATGGCAAAAACATTCAGTACTTC | CASSSRTGHGKNIQYF
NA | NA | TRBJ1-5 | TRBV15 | TGTGCCACCAGCAGAGATAGAGTTCCTCAGCCCCAGCATTTT | CATSRDRVPQPQHF
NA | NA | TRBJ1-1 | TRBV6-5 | TGTGCCAGCAGTTACTCTGAGGGTAACACTGAAGCTTTCTTT | CASSYSEGNTEAFF
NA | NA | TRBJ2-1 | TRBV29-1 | TGCAGCGTCCATAGGGGAGGTGAGCAGTTCTTC | CSVHRGGEQFF
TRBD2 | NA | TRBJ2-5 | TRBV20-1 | TGCAGTGCTAGTGAACTAGCGGGCTACCGTGGAGAGACCCAGTACTTC | CSASELAGYRGETQYF
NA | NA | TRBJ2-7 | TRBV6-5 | TGTGCCAGCAGCCAGGGGCCCGAGCAGTACTTC | CASSQGPEQYF
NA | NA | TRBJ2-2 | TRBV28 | TGTGCCAGCAGCAACAGGGTACCCGGGGAGCTGTTTTTT | CASSNRVPGELFF
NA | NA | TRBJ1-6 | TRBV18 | TGTGCCAGCTCACCAAATGCCGTTACGGATTCACCCCTCCACTTT | CASSPNAVTDSPLHF
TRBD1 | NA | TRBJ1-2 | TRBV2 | TGTGCCAGCAGTGAGTTACAGGGGCCTGGCTATGGCTACACCTTC | CASSELQGPGYGYTF
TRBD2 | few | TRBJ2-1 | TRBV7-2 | TGTGCCAGCAGCCCTCGGACTAGCGAGCGGTTCTTC | CASSPRTSERFF
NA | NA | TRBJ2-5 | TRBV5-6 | TGTGCCAGCAGCGGGGCAGAGACCCAGTACTTC | CASSGAETQYF
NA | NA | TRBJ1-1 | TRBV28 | TGTGCCAGCAGGTGGCAGGGAGGCGCTGCTTTCTTT | CASRWQGGAAFF
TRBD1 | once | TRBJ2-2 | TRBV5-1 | TGCGCCAGCAGCTTGGAAGGGGGCGCCGACACCGGGGAGCTGTTTTTT | CASSLEGGADTGELFF
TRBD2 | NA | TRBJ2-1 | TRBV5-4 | TGTGCCAGCAGCCGAGCGGGAGCCAATGAGCAGTTCTTC | CASSRAGANEQFF
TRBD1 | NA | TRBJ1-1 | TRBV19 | TGTGCCAGTGTTGGGACAGGGCTCATGAACACTGAAGCTTTCTTT | CASVGTGLMNTEAFF
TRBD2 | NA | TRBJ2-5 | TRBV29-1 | TGCAGCGGGGCGACTAGCGGAGAGACCCAGTACTTC | CSGATSGETQYF
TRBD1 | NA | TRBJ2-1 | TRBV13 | TGTGCCAGCAGCTTTGTAACGACAGGGGGCTTCAATGAGCAGTTCTTC | CASSFVTTGGFNEQFF
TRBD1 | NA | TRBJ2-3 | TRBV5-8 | TGTGCCAGCAGCTTAGACAGGGGGACAGATACGCAGTATTTT | CASSLDRGTDTQYF
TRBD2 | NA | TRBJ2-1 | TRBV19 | TGTGCCAGTGCTACTAGCGGGAGAAACAATGAGCAGTTCTTC | CASATSGRNNEQFF
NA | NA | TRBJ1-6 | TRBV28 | TGTGCCAGCAGTTTATTGGGGGGGAATTCACCCCTCCACTTT | CASSLLGGNSPLHF
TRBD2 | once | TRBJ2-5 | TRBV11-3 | TGTGCCAGCAGCCTGACTAGCGGGAGGGGAGCACGCGAGACCCAGTACTTC | CASSLTSGRGARETQYF
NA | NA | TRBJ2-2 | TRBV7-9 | TGTGCCAGCAGCTTACCGACAGTCCTCGGATCCGGGGAGCTGTTTTTT | CASSLPTVLGSGELFF
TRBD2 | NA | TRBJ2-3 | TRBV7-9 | TGTGCCAGCATCTCAGTAGCGGGAGGCGCAGATACGCAGTATTTT | CASISVAGGADTQYF
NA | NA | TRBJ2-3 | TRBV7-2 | TGTGCCAGCAGCCCGGAGTTCACAGATACGCAGTATTTT | CASSPEFTDTQYF
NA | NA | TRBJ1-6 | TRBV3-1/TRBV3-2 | TGTGCCAGCAGCGTCCGGGGATCCTATAATTCACCCCTCCACTTT | CASSVRGSYNSPLHF
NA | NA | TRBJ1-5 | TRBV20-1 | TGCAGTGCTAGTCAGGGTAGCAATCAGCCCCAGCATTTT | CSASQGSNQPQHF
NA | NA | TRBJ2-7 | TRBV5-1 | TGCGCCAGCAGCTTTGGGGGCAGCGGCTATGAGGTCTACGAGCAGTACTTC | CASSFGGSGYEVYEQYF
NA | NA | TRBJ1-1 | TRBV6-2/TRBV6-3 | TGTGCCAGCAGTTACTCGTCACCGGGGAAGTTGAGCAGAACTGAAGCTTTCTTT | CASSYSSPGKLSRTEAFF
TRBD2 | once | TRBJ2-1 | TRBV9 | TGTGCCAGCAGCGTACAGGGACTAGCGGGAGAATACAATGAGCAGTTCTTC | CASSVQGLAGEYNEQFF
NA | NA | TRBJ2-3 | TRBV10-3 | TGTGCCATCAGACCCCAGAGCACAGATACGCAGTATTTT | CAIRPQSTDTQYF
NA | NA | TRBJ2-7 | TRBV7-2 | TGTGCCAGCAGCTTAGCGGGGAGTGGAGAGCAGTACTTC | CASSLAGSGEQYF